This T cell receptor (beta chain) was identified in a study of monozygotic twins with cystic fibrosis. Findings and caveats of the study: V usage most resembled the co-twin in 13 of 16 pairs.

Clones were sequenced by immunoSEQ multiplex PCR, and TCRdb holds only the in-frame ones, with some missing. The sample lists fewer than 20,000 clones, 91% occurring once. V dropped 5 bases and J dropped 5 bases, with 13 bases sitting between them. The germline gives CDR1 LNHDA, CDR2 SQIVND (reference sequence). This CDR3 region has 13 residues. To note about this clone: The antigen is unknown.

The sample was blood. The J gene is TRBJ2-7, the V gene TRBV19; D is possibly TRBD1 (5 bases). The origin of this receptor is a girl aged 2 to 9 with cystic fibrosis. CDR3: CASSPGRVHEQYF. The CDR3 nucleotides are TGTGCCAGTAGTCCTGGCAGGGTCCACGAGCAGTACTTC.